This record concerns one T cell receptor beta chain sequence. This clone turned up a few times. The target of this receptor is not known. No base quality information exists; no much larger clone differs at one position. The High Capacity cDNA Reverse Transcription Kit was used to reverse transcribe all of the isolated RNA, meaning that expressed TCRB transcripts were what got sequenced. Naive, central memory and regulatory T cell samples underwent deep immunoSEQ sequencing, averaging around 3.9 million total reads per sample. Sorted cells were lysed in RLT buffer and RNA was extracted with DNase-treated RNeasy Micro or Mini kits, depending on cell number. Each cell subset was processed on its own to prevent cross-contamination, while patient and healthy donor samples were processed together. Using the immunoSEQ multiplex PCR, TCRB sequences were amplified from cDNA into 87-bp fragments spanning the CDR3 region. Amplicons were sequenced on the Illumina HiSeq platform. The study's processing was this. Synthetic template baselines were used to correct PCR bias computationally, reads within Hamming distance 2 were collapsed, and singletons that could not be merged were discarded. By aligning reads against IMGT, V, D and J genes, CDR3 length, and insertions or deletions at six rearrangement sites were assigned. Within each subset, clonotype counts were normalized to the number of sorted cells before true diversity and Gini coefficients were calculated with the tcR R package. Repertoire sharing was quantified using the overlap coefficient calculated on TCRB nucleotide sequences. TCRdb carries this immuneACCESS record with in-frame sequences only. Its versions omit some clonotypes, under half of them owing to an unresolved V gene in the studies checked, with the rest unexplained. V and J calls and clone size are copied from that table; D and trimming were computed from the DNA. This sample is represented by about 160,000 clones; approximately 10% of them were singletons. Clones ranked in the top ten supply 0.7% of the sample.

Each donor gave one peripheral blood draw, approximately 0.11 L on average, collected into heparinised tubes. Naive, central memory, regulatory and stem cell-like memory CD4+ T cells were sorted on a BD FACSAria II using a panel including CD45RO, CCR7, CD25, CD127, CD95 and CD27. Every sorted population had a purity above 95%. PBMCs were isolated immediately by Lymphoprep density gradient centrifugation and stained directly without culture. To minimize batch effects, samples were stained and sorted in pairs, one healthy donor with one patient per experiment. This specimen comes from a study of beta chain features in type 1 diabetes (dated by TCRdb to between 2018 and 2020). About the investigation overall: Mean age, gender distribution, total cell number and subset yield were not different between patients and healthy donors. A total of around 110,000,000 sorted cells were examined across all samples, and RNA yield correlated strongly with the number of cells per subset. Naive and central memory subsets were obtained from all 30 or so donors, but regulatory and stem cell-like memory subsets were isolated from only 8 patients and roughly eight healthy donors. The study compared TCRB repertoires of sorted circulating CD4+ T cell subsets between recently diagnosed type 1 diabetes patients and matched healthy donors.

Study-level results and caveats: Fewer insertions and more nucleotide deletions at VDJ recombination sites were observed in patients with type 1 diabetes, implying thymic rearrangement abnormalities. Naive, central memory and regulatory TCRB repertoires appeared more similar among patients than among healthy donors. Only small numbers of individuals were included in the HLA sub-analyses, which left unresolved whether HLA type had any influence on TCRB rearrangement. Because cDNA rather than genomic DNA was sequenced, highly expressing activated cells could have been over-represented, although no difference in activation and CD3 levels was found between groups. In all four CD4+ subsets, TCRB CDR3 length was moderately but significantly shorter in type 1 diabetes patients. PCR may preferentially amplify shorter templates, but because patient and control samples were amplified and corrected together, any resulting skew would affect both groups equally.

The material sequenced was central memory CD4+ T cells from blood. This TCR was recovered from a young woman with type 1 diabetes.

The nucleotide sequence is TGTGCCAGCAGCCTAGGCGGGGGCTACTCCTACAATGAGCAGTTCTTC. Translated, this is CASSLGGGYSYNEQFF. The sequence joins TRBV7-3 to TRBJ2-1, with a weak D call of TRBD2 (7 bases match). Based on the germline V gene, the CDR1 and CDR2 sequences are SGHTA and FQGTGA. The cysteine opens and the phenylalanine closes a CDR3 of 16 amino acids. Only CDR3 DNA remains: 48 bases, in frame from the first base. V is cut by 5 bases and J by 0 bases, and the space between the germline ends is 14 bases.